This T cell receptor (beta chain) was captured in a study of technical replicates of blood from a few donors. Assay used: immunoSEQ multiplex PCR; TCRdb lists only in-frame clones, some missing. The profile shows tens of thousands of clones, roughly 91% of them singletons. Sequencing was performed on PBMCs. The receptor was derived from a human donor in good health. Some clones in this sample may be carry-over from other donors' samples.

The CDR3 region is CASSLADTHEQFF. The CDR3 coding sequence is TGTGCCAGCAGCTTAGCGGACACCCATGAGCAGTTCTTC. This chain uses TRBV7-9 with TRBJ2-1; D might be TRBD1 (5 bases). From germline, CDR1 is SEHNR and CDR2 FQNEAQ (reference sequence). The V gene lost 0 bases and the J gene lost 8 bases, with 8 bases spanning the gap. The CDR3 extends over 13 amino acids.